This T cell receptor (beta chain) was sequenced during a study of Ad26.COV2.S vaccination and SARS-CoV-2 variants (dated by TCRdb to the early 2020s). With respect to the entire study: Donors in the vaccine arm were drawn from COV1001, a phase I-IIa trial of Ad26.COV2.S in healthy adults that was multicentre, randomized, double-blind and placebo-controlled. Ad26.COV2.S was administered intramuscularly at a dose of 5x10^10 or 1x10^11 viral particles, either as one shot or as two shots given 56 days apart. TCRbeta repertoire sequencing served as the tool for gauging how specific and how broad the SARS-CoV-2-reactive T cell receptors were following Ad26.COV2.S vaccination. The TCR-sequenced set comprised approximately 32 samples: around 20 Ad26.COV2.S vaccine recipients, 5 placebo recipients and 8 SARS-CoV-2 convalescent individuals. Trial participants were randomized into five groups of five: low-dose or high-dose Ad26.COV2.S given once or twice, or placebo on both occasions. Investigators did not know the trial group allocation while performing experiments and assessing outcomes.

The treatment or condition label, as the study defines it: over 15 received Ad26.COV2.S at low or high dose, single or two shots; five or six received placebo; per-sample allocation not given. Repertoires of vaccine and placebo recipients were sequenced from samples taken on day 63 after the first injection. Between 29 July and 7 August 2020, Cohort 1b enrolled 25 adults aged 18-55 years at one site in Boston, USA. Ad26.COV2.S consisted of a replication-incompetent adenovirus type 26 vector by which a prefusion-stabilized SARS-CoV-2 spike protein from the original Wuhan strain was expressed. The paper's findings and limits, for the study overall: The study was not powered to compare responses between vaccine doses or regimens. Non-spike TCR breadth was comparable between vaccine and placebo recipients, consistent with the vaccine containing only spike. Ad26.COV2.S recipients had higher spike-specific TCR breadth than placebo recipients (P = 0.0014). It was noted by the authors that total T cell responses may have been underestimated by the TCR breadth and depth analyses. After vaccination, substantial breadth of spike-specific CD8+ and CD4+ T cell responses was reported.

Based on the germline V gene, the CDR1 and CDR2 sequences are LGHNA and YNFKEQ. The cysteine opens and the phenylalanine closes a CDR3 of 16 amino acids. The DNA shown is the 48-base CDR3, in frame from base 1. Trimming costs V 0 bases and J 2 bases, and their ends lie 11 bases apart. Regarding this clone: Its antigen is currently not known. No base qualities exist here, and no much larger clone lies one base off it.

The immunoSEQ Assay was used to sequence TCRbeta CDR3 regions. After extraction, genomic DNA underwent amplification by bias-controlled multiplex PCR, followed by high-throughput sequencing. The published analysis was carried out like this. To quantify the absolute abundance of each unique TCRbeta CDR3 region, sequences were collapsed and filtered. T cell fraction was estimated by normalizing TCRbeta template counts to usable DNA, with usable DNA measured through amplification of reference genes found in all nucleated cells. Repertoire TCRs were annotated as SARS-CoV-2-specific by exact matching of V gene, CDR3 amino acid sequence and J gene to a known reactive TCR set. MIRA supplied the reference SARS-CoV-2 TCR set, which was filtered for enrichment in COVID-19-positive ImmuneCODE repertoires so that public or cross-reactive TCRs were removed. Using the MIRA antigens, annotated TCRs were further analysed by specific ORF or by position within an ORF. Breadth was defined as annotated unique rearrangements over total unique productive rearrangements; depth was the summed frequency of those rearrangements. Two-sided Wilcoxon rank-sum tests were applied when comparing TCR breadth between groups. Imported from immuneACCESS, the table was reduced by TCRdb to in-frame sequences with V and J called. These copies leave out some clones; in studies compared against another copy, an unresolved V gene accounts for under half, and the cause of the remainder is not known. V and J calls and clone size come straight from that table; D and trimming were deduced from the DNA. This sample has 440,000 or so clones in its table, and around 89% of those were observed once. Clones ranked in the top ten supply 1.7% of the sample.

The chain employs TRBV4-2 and TRBJ1-3; TRBD1 is a possible D gene, resting on 6 matching bases. Sequencing used peripheral blood, obtained in a trial of Ad26.COV2.S vaccine versus placebo. The TCR comes from a person between 18 and 60 years old who received the Ad26.COV2.S COVID-19 vaccine or a placebo. The CDR3 region: CASSQDRGQTGNTIYF. The DNA sequence is given as TGTGCCAGCAGCCAAGACAGGGGCCAGACTGGAAACACCATATATTTT.